The clone carrying this T cell receptor beta chain was seen a handful of times. The sample is drawn from a study of STAT5B mutations in CD4+ large granular lymphocyte leukemia. TCRdb's copy holds only in-frame clones and misses some; the assay was immunoSEQ multiplex PCR. Here the sample spans around 33,000 clones, roughly 88% being singletons. The CDR3 contains 14 residues. Germline CDR1 reads SEHNR; CDR2 reads FQNEAQ (reference sequence). V dropped 7 bases and J dropped 0 bases, with 12 bases sitting between them. The clonotype was recovered from a human donor in good health. Sequencing used CD4+ T cells from blood buffy coats. The gene calls are TRBV7-9 and TRBJ1-2; possible D gene TRBD1, 5 bases. The CDR3 DNA sequence: TGTGCCAGCACTTCCGGCAGGGCTAACTATGGCTACACCTTC. Amino acid sequence: CASTSGRANYGYTF.